This T cell receptor beta chain is drawn from a study of post-analysis software for immune sequencing data. On this clonotype: The antigen remains undetermined.

The germline V gene has CDR1 SGHDT and CDR2 YYEEEE. There are 13 residues in the CDR3. The ends were cut back, 3 bases at V and 4 bases at J, with 10 bases in the middle. Study-wide points: A few TRBV segments, TRBV5-6, TRBV5-1 and TRBV20-1 among them, were found more frequent in patients than controls.

Tagging with unique molecular identifiers was a feature of the TCR beta cDNA libraries. TCRdb reprocessed the PCR reads via MiXCR and lists one record per CDR3 protein. The table records 800,000 to 950,000 distinct CDR3 sequences, approximately 50% of them present only once. The specimen was blood. The sequence derives from a girl aged 5 to 17 with multiple sclerosis. The chain couples TRBV5-6 to TRBJ2-5; D gene unclear. The CDR3 loop is CASSSSPRETQYF. As DNA, the CDR3 is TGTGCCAGCAGCTCAAGCCCGCGAGAGACCCAGTACTTC. Complete variable domain (other parts from reference TRBV5-6 and TRBJ2-5): DAGVTQSPTHLIKTRGQQVTLRCSPKSGHDTVSWYQQALGQGPQFIFQYYEEEERQRGNFPDRFSGHQFPNYSSELNVNALLLGDSALYLCASSSSPRETQYFGPGTRLLVL.